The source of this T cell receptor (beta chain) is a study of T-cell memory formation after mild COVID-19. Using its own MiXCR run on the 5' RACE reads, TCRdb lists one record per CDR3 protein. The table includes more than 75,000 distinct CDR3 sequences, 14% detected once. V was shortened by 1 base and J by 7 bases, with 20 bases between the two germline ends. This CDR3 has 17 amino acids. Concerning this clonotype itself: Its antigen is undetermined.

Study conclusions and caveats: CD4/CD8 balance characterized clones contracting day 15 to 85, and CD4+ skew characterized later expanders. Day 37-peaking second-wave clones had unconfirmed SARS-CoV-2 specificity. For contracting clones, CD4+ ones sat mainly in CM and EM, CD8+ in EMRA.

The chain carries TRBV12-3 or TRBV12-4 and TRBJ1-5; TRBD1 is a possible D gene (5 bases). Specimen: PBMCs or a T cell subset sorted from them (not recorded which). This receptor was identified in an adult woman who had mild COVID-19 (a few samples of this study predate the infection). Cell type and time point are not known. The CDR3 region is CASSLVELGPLKQPQHF. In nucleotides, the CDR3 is TGTGCCAGCAGTTTAGTAGAGCTGGGGCCCCTTAAGCAGCCCCAGCATTTT.